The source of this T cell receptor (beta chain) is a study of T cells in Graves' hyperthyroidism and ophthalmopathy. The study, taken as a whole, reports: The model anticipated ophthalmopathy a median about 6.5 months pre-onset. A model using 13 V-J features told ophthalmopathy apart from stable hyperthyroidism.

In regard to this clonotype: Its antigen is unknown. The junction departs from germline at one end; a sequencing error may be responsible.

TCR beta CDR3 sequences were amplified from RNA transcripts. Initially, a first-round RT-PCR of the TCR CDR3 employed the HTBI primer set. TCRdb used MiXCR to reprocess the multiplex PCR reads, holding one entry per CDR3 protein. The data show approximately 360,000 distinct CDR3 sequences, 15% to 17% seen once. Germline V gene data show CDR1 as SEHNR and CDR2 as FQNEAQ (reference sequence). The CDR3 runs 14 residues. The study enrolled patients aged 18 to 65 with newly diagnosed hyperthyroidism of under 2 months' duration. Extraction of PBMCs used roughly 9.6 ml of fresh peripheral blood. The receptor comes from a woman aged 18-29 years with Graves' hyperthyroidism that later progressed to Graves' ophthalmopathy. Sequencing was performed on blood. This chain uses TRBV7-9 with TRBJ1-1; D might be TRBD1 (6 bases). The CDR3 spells CASSLGRGNNEAFF. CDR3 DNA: TGTGCCAGCAGCTTAGGCAGGGGAAACAATGAAGCTTTCTTT.